The entry that follows covers one TCR beta chain sequence. No antigen is known for it. CDR3 size: 15 residues. V was shortened by 6 bases and J by 0 bases, with 11 bases between the two germline ends. CDR1 LGHNA and CDR2 YSLEER come from the germline V gene. Here immunoSEQ multiplex PCR was the method, and the copy in TCRdb shows in-frame clones only, minus some. The repertoire holds 2 million to 2.5 million clones, with about nine tenths as singletons. This sample stems from a study of shared clonotypes between healthy human individuals. The authors divided CD4+ cells into CD45RA+ naive and CD45RA-negative memory subsets. The study's findings and limits: Four donors held about 5% of naive CD4 clonotypes in common. Represented diversity (both genetic and exposure-history) was limited by the small number of donors.

The source of this sequence is a man younger than 30 in good health. Some clones in this sample may be carry-over from other donors' samples. The source material was naive CD4+ T cells from PBMCs. The sample's subset: CD45RA+ positively selected. V usage is TRBV4-3 and J usage is TRBJ1-4; D unresolved. The CDR3 DNA reads TGCGCCAGCAGTTCCGATACGGCAACTAATGAAAAACTGTTTTTT. Residues: CASSSDTATNEKLFF.